This TCR beta chain was sequenced in a study of cytomegalovirus exposure and HLA in healthy donors. Points from the study as a whole: The study flagged around 150 TCR beta chains as cytomegalovirus-associated. Among donors in an Asian-associated ancestry cluster, a later analysis reportedly found fewer N-insertions than the roughly 610-donor mean. A missense variant in DCLRE1C was later tied to TCR beta V- and J-gene trimming.

In regard to this clone: Its target is unknown.

In nominal health when sampled, donors likely had unrecorded immune exposures nonetheless. PCR involved 60 Vbeta and 13 Jbeta primers. The data were produced by immunoSEQ multiplex PCR, yet TCRdb's version contains in-frame clones alone and is incomplete. The sample includes some 100,000 clones, over 65% of them seen just once. The germline gives CDR1 WSHSY, CDR2 SAAADI. This CDR3 contains 16 residues. The V and J ends lost 5 bases and 0 bases respectively, with 16 bases between them. This receptor was taken from a woman between 50 and 59 years old in good health and CMV-seropositive. This chain connects TRBV10-2 to TRBJ1-2, with D perhaps TRBD1 (5 bases). Sequences were obtained from PBMCs. CDR3 sequence reads: CASSPTGTVTNYGYTF. CDR3 bases: TGCGCCAGCAGTCCAACCGGGACTGTCACTAACTATGGCTACACCTTC.